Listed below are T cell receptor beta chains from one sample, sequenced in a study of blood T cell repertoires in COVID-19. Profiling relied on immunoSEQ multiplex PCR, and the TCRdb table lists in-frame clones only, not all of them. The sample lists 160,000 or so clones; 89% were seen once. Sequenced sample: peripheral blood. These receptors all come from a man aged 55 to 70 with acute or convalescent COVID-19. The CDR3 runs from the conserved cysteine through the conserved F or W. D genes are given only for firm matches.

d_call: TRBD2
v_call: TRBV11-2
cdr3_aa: CASRGLGVDEQFF

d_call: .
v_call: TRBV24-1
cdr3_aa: CATSGYLTVNTGELFF

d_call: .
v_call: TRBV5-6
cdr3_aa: CASSTGLQIVQQYF

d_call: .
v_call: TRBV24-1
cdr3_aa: CATSDQDRNTGELFF

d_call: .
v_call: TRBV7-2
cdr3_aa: CASSWSRAKGNEQFF

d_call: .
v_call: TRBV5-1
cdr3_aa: CASSLGSRGGYTF

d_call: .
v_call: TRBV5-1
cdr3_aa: CASSPGTSNEQYF

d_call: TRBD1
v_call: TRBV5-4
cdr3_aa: CASSGQAEETQYF

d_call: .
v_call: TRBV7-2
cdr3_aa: CASSLEAGPQPQHF

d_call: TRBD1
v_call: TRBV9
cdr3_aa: CAGGQGLNTEAFF

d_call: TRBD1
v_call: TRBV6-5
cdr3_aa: CASSYDPQGSSEAFF

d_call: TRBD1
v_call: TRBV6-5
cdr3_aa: CASSYSTGRGQDTQYF

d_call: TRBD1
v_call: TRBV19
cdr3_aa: CASRQSGGRSSGANVLTF

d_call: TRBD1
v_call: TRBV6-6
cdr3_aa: CASRDRGYNEQFF

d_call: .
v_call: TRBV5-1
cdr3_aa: CASKGHFEQYF

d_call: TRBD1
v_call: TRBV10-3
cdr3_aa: CAISESKGQGPDTQYF

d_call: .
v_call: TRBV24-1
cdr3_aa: CATRGQLNTEAFF

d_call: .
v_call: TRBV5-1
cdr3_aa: CASSLINRGNNEQFF

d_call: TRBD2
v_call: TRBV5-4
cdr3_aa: CASSIAGGPRDTQYF

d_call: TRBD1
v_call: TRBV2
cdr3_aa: CASAGTGAYEQYF

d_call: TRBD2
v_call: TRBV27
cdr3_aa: CASSFWGGNEQFF

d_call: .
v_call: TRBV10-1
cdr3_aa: CATKTGTSYEQYF